The 21 T cell receptor beta chains below all came from one sample that was sequenced in a study of shared clonotypes between healthy human individuals (dated by TCRdb to between 2020 and 2021). Library construction relied on the immunoSEQ multiplex PCR assay. Imported from immuneACCESS, the table was reduced by TCRdb to in-frame sequences with V and J called. These copies leave out some clones; in studies compared against another copy, an unresolved V gene accounts for under half, and the cause of the remainder is not known. The sample yields under 1,100,000 clones; 65% to 75% were counted once. Of the sample, approximately 1.5% is held by the ten largest clones. The sequencing sample was made of memory CD4+ T cells sorted from blood. The sample's cell subset or site label, in plain terms: CD45RA-negative fraction. The source of these receptors is a man between 18 and 35 years old in good health.

In this sample, this clone turned up a few times. CDR3 region: CASSLVSGSYNEQFF. For the CDR3, the DNA is TGTGCCAGCAGCTTAGTCTCGGGGAGCTACAATGAGCAGTTCTTC. V is TRBV11-3 and J is TRBJ2-1, with a tentative D call TRBD2 (5 bases). Germline values: CDR1 SGHNT, CDR2 YENEEA. The CDR3 spans 15 residues. Trimming took off 1 base at V and 3 bases at J, with 10 bases between the two ends. Variable domain in full (rest from reference TRBV11-3 and TRBJ2-1): EAGVVQSPRYKIIEKKQPVAFWCNPISGHNTLYWYLQNLGQGPELLIRYENEEAVDDSQLPKDRFSAERLKGVDSTLKIQPAELGDSAVYLCASSLVSGSYNEQFFGPGTRLTVL.

The table lists this clone with a count of one. This chain links TRBV29-1 with TRBJ2-3; D unclear. Trimming pared 4 bases from V and 0 bases from J, leaving 11 bases between. The germline V gene encodes CDR1 SQVTM and CDR2 ANQGSEA. This CDR3 is built from 14 residues. In nucleotides, the CDR3 is TGCAGCGTTGTTACACAGTCAAGCACAGATACGCAGTATTTT. It specifies CSVVTQSSTDTQYF.

On this clone: Other DNA sequences in the sample encode the same CDR3. This chain joins TRBV11-2 and TRBJ1-5; D perhaps matches TRBD1 (5 bases). CDR1 is SGHAT and CDR2 is FQNNGV in the germline V gene. Trimming removed 0 bases at V and 2 bases at J, with 8 bases between. The CDR3 loop spans 15 amino acids. The CDR3 loop reads CASSLDGRGNQPQHF. CDR3 in DNA: TGTGCCAGCAGCTTAGACGGCAGGGGCAATCAGCCCCAGCATTTT.

The V and J genes are TRBV7-9 and TRBJ2-3; tentative D call: TRBD1 (6 bases). The V end was cut by 3 bases, the J end by 3 bases, with 10 bases between. CDR3 length equals 14 residues. Germline CDR1 reads SEHNR; CDR2 reads FQNEAQ (reference sequence). As DNA, the CDR3 is TGTGCCAGCAGCTTGGGGACAACGACAGATACGCAGTATTTT. It specifies CASSLGTTTDTQYF.

This chain uses TRBV6-5 with TRBJ2-1; D is undetermined. V lost 10 bases, J lost 4 bases, and 20 bases lay in between. Per germline, CDR1 MNHEY and CDR2 SVGAGI. The CDR3 consists of 15 residues. CDR3 sequence (DNA): TGTGCCACCAGCCCCTCGGCTTTCGGGTACAATGAGCAGTTCTTC. Its translation is CATSPSAFGYNEQFF.

This chain connects TRBV11-2 to TRBJ2-7, with TRBD1 matching over 7 bases. Germline CDR1 reads SGHAT; CDR2 reads FQNNGV. The CDR3 sequence is 14 residues long. Losses at the gene ends were 5 bases for V and 5 bases for J; bases not matched to a gene: 9. Here the CDR3 DNA reads TGTGCCAGCAGCCGTGACAGGGCCTCGAACGAGCAGTACTTC. Its protein product is CASSRDRASNEQYF.

This clone turned up a few times. The sample contains more than one DNA sequence encoding this CDR3. This sequence joins TRBV6-1 and TRBJ1-5; D is unclear. V lost 1 base to trimming and J lost 0 bases, with 7 bases between them. Germline assignment: CDR1 MNHNS and CDR2 SASEGT. This CDR3 spans 15 amino acids. This chain's CDR3 is CASSEGQDSNQPQHF. In nucleotides, the CDR3 is TGTGCCAGCAGTGAAGGGCAGGATAGCAATCAGCCCCAGCATTTT.

The V and J genes are TRBV10-3 and TRBJ2-7; TRBD1 matches at 7 bases. This CDR3 has 14 residues. V trimming: 9 bases; J trimming: 2 bases; junction bases outside the gene matches: 10. The V gene's germline CDR1 is ENHRY and CDR2 SYGVKD. DNA for the CDR3: TGTGCCATTCAACAGGGGACACGAACCTACGAGCAGTACTTC. Its protein is CAIQQGTRTYEQYF.

The chain carries TRBV18 and TRBJ2-7, with TRBD2 identical over 8 bases. This CDR3 has 15 residues. The ends lost 6 bases at V and 0 bases at J; junction bases unmatched: 7. Germline V CDR1 and CDR2: KGHSH, LQKENI. CDR3 nucleotide sequence: TGTGCCAGCTCCGAACGGGGGGGAGGCTCCTACGAGCAGTACTTC. Encoded protein: CASSERGGGSYEQYF.

The rearrangement uses TRBV20-1 and TRBJ2-3, with unresolved D. V lost 1 base to trimming and J lost 5 bases, with 4 bases between them. This CDR3 is 11 amino acids long. Germline CDR1 DFQATT, CDR2 SNEGSKA (reference sequence). CDR3 in amino acids: CSARAEDTQYF. CDR3 sequence (DNA): TGCAGTGCTAGAGCAGAAGATACGCAGTATTTT.

The chain combines TRBV2 with TRBJ2-7; TRBD1 is a possible D gene (6 bases). V was trimmed by 5 bases and J by 5 bases, leaving 16 bases between them. The CDR3 has 14 amino acids. CDR1 and CDR2 from the germline V gene are SNHLY and FYNNEI. The CDR3 loop is CASSSDLGTNEQYF. DNA of the CDR3: TGTGCCAGCAGTTCGGACCTCGGGACAAACGAGCAGTACTTC.

On this clone: A much larger clone differs by one base, so this may be a read error. The sample holds other DNA sequences that translate to the same CDR3. This CDR3 is CASSYSTGELFF. The CDR3 nucleotides read TGTGCCAGCAGTTACTCCACCGGGGAGCTGTTTTTT. The rearrangement joins TRBV6-5 to TRBJ2-2; D is ambiguous. The CDR3 spans 12 residues. Germline lookup yields CDR1 MNHEY and CDR2 SVGAGI. The V end lost 0 bases, the J end lost 4 bases, and 0 bases lay between the germline ends.

This rearrangement joins TRBV6-1 to TRBJ2-7; tentative D call: TRBD1 (5 bases). The CDR3 consists of 14 residues. The germline V and J ends were trimmed by 6 bases and 4 bases, with 16 bases remaining between them. The germline V gene encodes CDR1 MNHNS and CDR2 SASEGT. CDR3 nucleotides: TGTGCCAGCAGAGCCCAGGCAGGGTTTTACGAGCAGTACTTC. This codes for CASRAQAGFYEQYF.

V usage is TRBV18 and J usage is TRBJ2-7; the D is unclear. CDR1 KGHSH and CDR2 LQKENI come from the germline V gene. The V end was cut by 3 bases, the J end by 6 bases, with 12 bases between. This CDR3 spans 13 amino acids. The CDR3 DNA sequence: TGTGCCAGCTCACCCCTCAGGTGGGGCGAGCAGTACTTC. Translated, it gives CASSPLRWGEQYF.

This sequence joins TRBV18 and TRBJ1-5; D ambiguous. Per germline, CDR1 KGHSH and CDR2 LQKENI. V was cut by 2 bases and J by 3 bases, with 11 bases left in between. There are 15 residues in the CDR3. The CDR3 spells CASSPAANVNQPQHF. In nucleotides, the CDR3 is TGTGCCAGCTCACCAGCAGCGAACGTCAATCAGCCCCAGCATTTT.

The V and J genes are TRBV30 and TRBJ2-7; weak D call: TRBD2 (7 bases). CDR1 and CDR2 from the germline V gene are GTSNPN and SVGIG (reference sequence). This CDR3 comprises 13 residues. V was cut by 2 bases and J by 5 bases, with 13 bases left in between. CDR3 sequence (DNA): TGTGCCTGGAGTAGGGGGGGCTTTGACGAGCAGTACTTC. Amino acids: CAWSRGGFDEQYF.

This clone was seen just once. The genes are TRBV5-4 and TRBJ2-7; TRBD1 aligns across 7 bases. Germline V CDR1 and CDR2: SGHNT, YYREEE (reference sequence). V was clipped by 4 bases and J by 9 bases; unmatched bases: 13. The CDR3 totals 14 residues. CDR3 nucleotides: TGTGCCAGCAGCCTGAGAGGGGGCAGGGCGGGGCAGTACTTC. Protein product: CASSLRGGRAGQYF.

The V call is TRBV28, the J call TRBJ1-2; D may be TRBD1 (5 bases). The germline gives CDR1 MDHEN, CDR2 SYDVKM. This CDR3 spans 12 amino acids. V shed 10 bases and J shed 3 bases, with 12 bases lying between them. CDR3 DNA sequence: TGTGCCAACCGGGTGGGGGACTATGGCTACACCTTC. Amino acid sequence: CANRVGDYGYTF.

This chain links TRBV11-2 with TRBJ2-7, with D maybe TRBD2 (6 bases). The germline V gene has CDR1 SGHAT and CDR2 FQNNGV. The ends were cut back, 0 bases at V and 3 bases at J, with 12 bases in the middle. The CDR3 loop spans 15 amino acids. CDR3 sequence reads: CASSLEDGSGYEQYF. Here the CDR3 DNA reads TGTGCCAGCAGCTTAGAAGACGGGAGTGGCTACGAGCAGTACTTC.

V usage is TRBV6-6 and J usage is TRBJ1-5; 8 bases agree with TRBD1. Trimming cost V 6 bases and J 4 bases; bases outside gene matches: 5. This CDR3 has 14 amino acids. The V gene's germline CDR1 is MNHNY and CDR2 SVGAGI (reference sequence). CDR3 sequence: CASRRGTGNQPQHF. CDR3 DNA: TGTGCCAGCAGGAGAGGGACAGGAAATCAGCCCCAGCATTTT.

The chain employs TRBV5-4 and TRBJ2-5; 7 nucleotides align to TRBD1. The DNA end is more similar to TRBJ2-7, so the J call may be wrong. Germline V gene sequence: CDR1 SGHNT, CDR2 YYREEE (reference sequence). The CDR3 consists of 15 residues. This CDR3 is CASRVDRDRSYEQYF. In DNA form, the CDR3 reads TGTGCCAGCAGGGTTGACAGGGACCGCTCCTACGAGCAGTACTTC.